These T cell receptor beta chains were read from a single sample in a study of blood T cell repertoires in COVID-19. The table came from immunoSEQ multiplex PCR; TCRdb's copy has only in-frame clones and leaves some out. The sample contains 130,000 or so clones, under 85% of which appear only once. The sequenced sample was peripheral blood. These receptors were taken from a human donor in a cohort sampled during active COVID-19. Each CDR3 is given with its conserved first and last residue. A D gene is named only where the DNA matches it firmly. Some rows mark clone size as missing; the rest say once, few, many or name a class of expanded clone.

clone_size j_call v_call d_call cdr3_aa cdr3_nt
NA TRBJ2-1 TRBV5-1 TRBD1 CASSQSGQRYNEQFF TGCGCCAGCAGCCAGTCGGGACAGAGATACAATGAGCAGTTCTTC
NA TRBJ2-1 TRBV6-4 NA CASSSTQSSYNEQFF TGTGCCAGCAGCTCGACTCAGAGCTCCTACAATGAGCAGTTCTTC
NA TRBJ2-5 TRBV19 TRBD1 CASSTGQGGTQYF TGTGCCAGTAGTACCGGACAGGGGGGTACCCAGTACTTC
NA TRBJ1-1 TRBV21-1 NA CASSKGVRQITSEAFF TGTGCCAGCAGCAAAGGGGTAAGACAGATAACCTCAGAAGCTTTCTTT
NA TRBJ2-1 TRBV19 TRBD2 CASSIAPKTSGVNNEQFF TGTGCCAGTAGTATAGCCCCTAAGACTAGCGGGGTAAACAATGAGCAGTTCTTC
NA TRBJ2-7 TRBV28 NA CASSIGLFSGYEQYF TGTGCCAGCAGTATCGGACTTTTCAGCGGCTACGAGCAGTACTTC
NA TRBJ2-3 TRBV20-1 NA CSASGVDTQYF TGCAGTGCTAGTGGCGTCGATACGCAGTATTTT
NA TRBJ2-7 TRBV28 NA CASSPQTVMVQYF TGTGCCAGCAGTCCGCAGACAGTCATGGTGCAGTACTTC
NA TRBJ1-1 TRBV27 NA CASLRYQGIPEAFF TGTGCCAGCTTGAGGTACCAGGGGATCCCTGAAGCTTTCTTT
NA TRBJ2-5 TRBV3-1/TRBV3-2 TRBD1 CASSRSGTGGSKTQYF TGTGCCAGCAGCCGGTCCGGGACAGGGGGCTCGAAGACCCAGTACTTC
NA TRBJ2-2 TRBV3-1/TRBV3-2 NA CASSQGARVGTGELFF TGTGCCAGCAGCCAAGGGGCCAGGGTCGGCACCGGGGAGCTGTTTTTT
NA TRBJ2-7 TRBV27 TRBD2 CASSPGLGLAIEQYF TGTGCCAGCAGTCCCGGCCTGGGACTAGCGATCGAGCAGTACTTC
NA TRBJ1-1 TRBV18 TRBD1 CASSPNQGAMDTEAFF TGTGCCAGCTCCCCTAACCAGGGGGCTATGGACACTGAAGCTTTCTTT
NA TRBJ1-1 TRBV6-5 NA CASSSSGQLEAFF TGTGCCAGCAGCTCCTCAGGGCAGCTTGAAGCTTTCTTT
NA TRBJ1-4 TRBV2 NA CASSDRREKLFF TGTGCCAGCAGTGACAGGAGGGAAAAACTGTTTTTT
NA TRBJ2-2 TRBV3-1/TRBV3-2 TRBD1 CASSQARGTGELFF TGTGCCAGCAGCCAAGCCAGGGGGACCGGGGAGCTGTTTTTT
NA TRBJ1-1 TRBV4-1 NA CASSQDRGGNTEAFF TGCGCCAGCAGCCAAGATCGGGGAGGGAACACTGAAGCTTTCTTT
NA TRBJ2-6 TRBV6-4 NA CASSDGESGANVLTF TGTGCCAGCAGTGACGGGGAGTCTGGGGCCAACGTCCTGACTTTC
NA TRBJ2-3 TRBV6-6 TRBD2 CASSMTSGTDTQYF TGTGCCAGCAGTATGACTAGCGGCACGGATACGCAGTATTTT
NA TRBJ2-3 TRBV18 NA CASSPSGIRSGTDTQYF TGTGCCAGCTCACCGTCGGGGATTCGGAGTGGGACAGATACGCAGTATTTT
NA TRBJ2-7 TRBV10-3 NA CAISESTGSYEQYF TGTGCCATCAGTGAGTCGACAGGATCCTACGAGCAGTACTTC
few TRBJ1-1 TRBV7-3 NA CASSLSPGNTEAFF TGTGCCAGCAGCTTAAGTCCGGGGAACACTGAAGCTTTCTTT